Presented here are 15 T cell receptor beta chains from one specimen sequenced in a study of T cell responses to AZD1222 COVID-19 vaccine. The protocol was immunoSEQ multiplex PCR, while the TCRdb copy is restricted to in-frame clones and leaves out a portion. Of 99,000 or so clones in the sample, about 89% were seen once. The sample here was peripheral blood, taken 28 days after the second dose of the MenACWY control vaccine. All receptors come from an adult who received the MenACWY meningococcal vaccine as a control.

The table lists this clone with a few counts. The V and J genes are TRBV27 and TRBJ2-7; TRBD2 is a possible D gene (6 bases). This CDR3 has 14 residues. The ends were cut back, 6 bases at V and 7 bases at J, with 19 bases in the middle. Per germline, CDR1 MNHEY and CDR2 SMNVEV (reference sequence). The CDR3 reads CASRLRDSGGEQYF. Here the CDR3 DNA reads TGTGCCAGCAGGCTCCGGGACTCGGGTGGGGAGCAGTACTTC.

The genes are TRBV6-2 or TRBV6-3 and TRBJ1-5; D ambiguous. V was clipped by 2 bases and J by 3 bases, with 11 bases between them. Looked up from germline, CDR1 is MNHEY and CDR2 is SVGEGT. CDR3 length: 15 amino acids. The CDR3 sequence: CASSYLASINQPQHF. In DNA form, the CDR3 reads TGTGCCAGCAGTTACCTGGCCAGCATCAATCAGCCCCAGCATTTT.

The chain links TRBV28 to TRBJ2-1; 10 nucleotides align to TRBD2. Germline loops: CDR1 MDHEN, CDR2 SYDVKM. Germline trimming cut 5 bases from V and 3 bases from J; bases unmatched to any gene: 13. This CDR3 contains 18 residues. CDR3 in amino acids: CASSGRGSGGPLYNEQFF. Here the CDR3 DNA reads TGTGCCAGCAGTGGCCGAGGTAGCGGGGGGCCTCTCTACAATGAGCAGTTCTTC.

This clone was counted a single time. The chain is built from TRBV5-6 and TRBJ2-3, with D unclear. Looked up from germline, CDR1 is SGHDT and CDR2 is YYEEEE. Trimming removed 4 bases from V and 8 bases from J, with 11 bases in between. This CDR3 comprises 12 residues. The CDR3 nucleotides are TGTGCCAGCAGCCGGCAATTAGGTACGCAGTATTTT. Translating gives CASSRQLGTQYF.

The gene calls are TRBV28 and TRBJ2-3, with D possibly matching TRBD2 (6 bases). The V gene lost 3 bases and the J gene lost 5 bases, with 21 bases spanning the gap. CDR3 length: 17 amino acids. Per the germline V gene, CDR1 is MDHEN and CDR2 is SYDVKM. CDR3 in amino acids: CASSFTSAGRFGDTQYF. CDR3 in DNA: TGTGCCAGCAGTTTCACTTCGGCGGGACGATTTGGAGATACGCAGTATTTT.

V usage is TRBV7-9 and J usage is TRBJ2-1; TRBD2 is a possible D gene (6 bases). The CDR3 has 13 amino acids. V was cut by 7 bases and J by 10 bases, with 17 bases left in between. Germline values: CDR1 SEHNR, CDR2 FQNEAQ (reference sequence). In DNA, the CDR3 is TGTGCCAGCATAAGAGGGAGGTTTAACGAGCAGTTCTTC. This gives the protein CASIRGRFNEQFF.

The J gene is TRBJ1-1, the V gene TRBV6-5; TRBD1 might be the D (5 bases). Trimming took 6 bases from V and 1 from J, leaving 12 bases between them. The CDR3 covers 14 residues. Per germline, CDR1 MNHEY and CDR2 SVGAGI. The CDR3 reads CASSSGIWNTEAFF. CDR3 in DNA: TGTGCCAGCAGCTCAGGGATTTGGAACACTGAAGCTTTCTTT.

V usage is TRBV9 and J usage is TRBJ2-1; D may be TRBD1 (6 bases). V lost 1 base to trimming and J lost 8 bases, with 10 bases between them. The CDR3 sequence is 13 residues long. Germline-derived CDR1 and CDR2 are SGDLS and YYNGEE. CDR3 nucleotides: TGTGCCAGCAGCGTACCAGGGGCCTATGAGCAGTTCTTC. Translated, it gives CASSVPGAYEQFF.

The chain uses TRBV11-3 and TRBJ2-5; 14 bases fit TRBD2. J was trimmed by 5 bases and V by 5 bases; bases with no gene match: 7. This CDR3 contains 16 residues. The germline V gene has CDR1 SGHNT and CDR2 YENEEA. This CDR3 reads CASSPGTSGGSETQYF. CDR3 nucleotide sequence: TGTGCCAGCAGCCCTGGGACTAGCGGGGGCTCGGAGACCCAGTACTTC.

This chain uses TRBV10-3 with TRBJ1-1; D call uncertain. This CDR3 spans 15 amino acids. Germline assignment: CDR1 ENHRY and CDR2 SYGVKD. The V and J ends lost 3 bases and 0 bases respectively, with 11 bases between them. CDR3 region: CAISDYAKMNTEAFF. CDR3 bases: TGTGCCATCAGTGACTACGCTAAAATGAACACTGAAGCTTTCTTT.

The chain is built from TRBV15 and TRBJ2-7; 8 positions agree with TRBD1. The CDR3 runs to 17 residues. With V trimmed by 0 bases and J by 0 bases, 7 bases remained unmatched. The V gene's germline CDR1 is LNHNV and CDR2 YYDKDF (reference sequence). The CDR3 DNA reads as TGTGCCACCAGCAGAGACCCTTCTGGACAGGGCTCCTACGAGCAGTACTTC. It specifies CATSRDPSGQGSYEQYF.

There are a few counts of this clone. CDR3 sequence reads: CSASGQLKATDTQYF. The CDR3 DNA sequence: TGCAGTGCTAGTGGACAGCTCAAGGCCACAGATACGCAGTATTTT. The genes are TRBV20-1 and TRBJ2-3, with D possibly TRBD1 on 6 matching bases. The CDR3 contains 15 residues. Trimming removed 3 bases at V and 2 bases at J, with 15 bases between. Germline CDR1 reads DFQATT; CDR2 reads SNEGSKA (reference sequence).

Only one count was recorded for this clone. The chain employs TRBV5-1 and TRBJ2-3; D ambiguous. The V gene's germline CDR1 is SGHRS and CDR2 YFSETQ. The CDR3 has 14 amino acids. Trimming shortened V by 0 bases and J by 7 bases, and 12 bases separated the two germline ends. The CDR3 sequence is CASSLAEAVHTQYF. DNA for the CDR3: TGCGCCAGCAGCTTGGCCGAGGCCGTCCATACGCAGTATTTT.

The chain carries TRBV7-8 and TRBJ2-2, with D unresolved. CDR1 and CDR2 from the germline V gene are SGHVS and FQNEAQ. V shed 3 bases and J shed 3 bases, with 11 bases lying between them. The CDR3 spans 15 residues. CDR3 coding DNA: TGTGCCAGCAGCTTCAAATCACAGTACACCGGGGAGCTGTTTTTT. It codes for CASSFKSQYTGELFF.

J is TRBJ2-7 and V is TRBV7-2; 9 positions agree with TRBD2. V lost 5 bases, J lost 1 base, and 6 bases stayed unmatched. Germline CDR1 SGHTA, CDR2 FQGNSA. The CDR3 has 15 amino acids. CDR3 protein: CASSTRLAGSYEQYF. The CDR3 DNA reads as TGTGCCAGCAGCACCCGGCTAGCGGGGTCCTACGAGCAGTACTTC.